This T cell receptor beta chain is drawn from a study of Ad26.COV2.S vaccination and SARS-CoV-2 variants. Across the whole study: By the intramuscular route, Ad26.COV2.S was given once, or twice 56 days apart.

Details on this clone: Its antigen is as yet unknown.

Germline CDR1 SGHTA, CDR2 FQGTGA. Trimming pared 5 bases from V and 4 bases from J, leaving 15 bases between. This CDR3 comprises 15 residues. Method: immunoSEQ multiplex PCR; TCRdb's copy keeps in-frame clones and lacks some. The sample contains about 240,000 clones, over 75% of which appear only once. Findings of the study overall: Vaccine recipients surpassed placebo recipients in spike-specific TCR breadth. Vaccinees reportedly had broad spike-specific CD8+ and CD4+ T cell responses. Placebo recipients and vaccine recipients were similar in non-spike TCR breadth.

Treatment defined: around 19 received Ad26.COV2.S at low or high dose, single or two shots; about five received placebo; per-sample allocation not given. It was on day 63 after the first vaccine or placebo injection that samples were taken. The chain is built from TRBV7-3 and TRBJ2-1, with D tentatively TRBD2 (6 bases). The material was peripheral blood, obtained in a trial of Ad26.COV2.S vaccine versus placebo. The receptor comes from a person aged 18 to 65 who received the Ad26.COV2.S COVID-19 vaccine or a placebo. The CDR3 reads CASSRAGGAYNEQFF. The CDR3 DNA reads as TGTGCCAGCAGCCGAGCGGGCGGGGCGTACAATGAGCAGTTCTTC.